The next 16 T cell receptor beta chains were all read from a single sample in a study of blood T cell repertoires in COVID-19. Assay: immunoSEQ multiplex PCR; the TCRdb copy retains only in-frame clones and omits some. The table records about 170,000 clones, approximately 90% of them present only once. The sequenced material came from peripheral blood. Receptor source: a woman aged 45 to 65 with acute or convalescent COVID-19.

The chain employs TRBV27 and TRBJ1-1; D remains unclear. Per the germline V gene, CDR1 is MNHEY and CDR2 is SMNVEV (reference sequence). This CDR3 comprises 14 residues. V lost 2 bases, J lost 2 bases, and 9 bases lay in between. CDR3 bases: TGTGCCAGCAGTTTAAATCTTATCAACACTGAAGCTTTCTTT. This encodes CASSLNLINTEAFF.

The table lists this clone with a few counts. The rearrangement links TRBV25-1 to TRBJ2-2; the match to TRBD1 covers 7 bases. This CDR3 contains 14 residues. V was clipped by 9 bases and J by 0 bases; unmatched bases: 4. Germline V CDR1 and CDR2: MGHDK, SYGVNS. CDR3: CASKGTANTGELFF. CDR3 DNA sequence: TGTGCCAGTAAAGGGACAGCGAACACCGGGGAGCTGTTTTTT.

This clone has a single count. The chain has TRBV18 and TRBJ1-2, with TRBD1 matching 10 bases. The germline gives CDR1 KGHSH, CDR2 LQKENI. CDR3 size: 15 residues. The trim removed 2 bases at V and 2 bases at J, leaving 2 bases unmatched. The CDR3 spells CASSPGQGGNYGYTF. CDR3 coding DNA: TGTGCCAGCTCACCAGGACAGGGGGGAAACTATGGCTACACCTTC.

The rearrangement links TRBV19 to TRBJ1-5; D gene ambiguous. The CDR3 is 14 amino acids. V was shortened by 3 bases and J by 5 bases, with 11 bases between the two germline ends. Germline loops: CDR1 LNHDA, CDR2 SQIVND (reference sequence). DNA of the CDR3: TGTGCCAGTAGTATCCCACGGGTAGATCAGCCCCAGCATTTT. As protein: CASSIPRVDQPQHF.

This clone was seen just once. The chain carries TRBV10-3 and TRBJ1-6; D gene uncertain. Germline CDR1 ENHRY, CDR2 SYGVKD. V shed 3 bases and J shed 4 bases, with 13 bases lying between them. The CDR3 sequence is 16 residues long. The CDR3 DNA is TGTGCCATCAGTGACGGGTCTCGTGCGTATAATTCACCCCTCCACTTT. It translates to CAISDGSRAYNSPLHF.

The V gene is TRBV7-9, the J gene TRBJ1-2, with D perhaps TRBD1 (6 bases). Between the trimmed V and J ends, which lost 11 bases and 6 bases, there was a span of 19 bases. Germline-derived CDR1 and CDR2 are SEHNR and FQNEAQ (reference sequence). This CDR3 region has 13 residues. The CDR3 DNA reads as TGTGCCGGACAGCAGGGTTGGGCTGATGGCTACACCTTC. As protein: CAGQQGWADGYTF.

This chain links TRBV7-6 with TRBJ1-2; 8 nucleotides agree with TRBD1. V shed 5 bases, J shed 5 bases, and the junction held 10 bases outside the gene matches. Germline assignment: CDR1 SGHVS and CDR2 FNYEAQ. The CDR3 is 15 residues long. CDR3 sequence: CASSPGQGSSYGYTF. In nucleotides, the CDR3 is TGTGCCAGCAGCCCTGGACAGGGAAGTTCTTATGGCTACACCTTC.

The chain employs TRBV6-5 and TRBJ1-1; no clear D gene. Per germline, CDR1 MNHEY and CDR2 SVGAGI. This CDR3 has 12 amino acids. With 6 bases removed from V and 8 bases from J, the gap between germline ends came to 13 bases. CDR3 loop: CASSYEGLEAFF. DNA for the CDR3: TGTGCCAGCAGCTACGAGGGTTTAGAAGCTTTCTTT.

CDR3 nucleotide sequence: TGTGCCAGCAGCCTGGTCAGGGTTGGCGTGAACACTGAAGCTTTCTTT. As protein: CASSLVRVGVNTEAFF. The chain carries TRBV7-9 and TRBJ1-1, with D maybe TRBD1 (5 bases). This CDR3 is built from 16 residues. Trimming took 5 bases from V and 0 from J, leaving 16 bases between them. Germline-derived CDR1 and CDR2 are SEHNR and FQNEAQ (reference sequence).

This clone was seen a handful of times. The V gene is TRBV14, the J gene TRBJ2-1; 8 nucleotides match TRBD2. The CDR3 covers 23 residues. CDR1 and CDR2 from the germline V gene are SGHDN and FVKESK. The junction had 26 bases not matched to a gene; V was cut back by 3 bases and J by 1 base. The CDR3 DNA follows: TGTGCCAGCAGCCACCTAGGAACGATGGTCTGGGCTAGCGGGTCCCAGTCCTACAATGAGCAGTTCTTC. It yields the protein CASSHLGTMVWASGSQSYNEQFF.

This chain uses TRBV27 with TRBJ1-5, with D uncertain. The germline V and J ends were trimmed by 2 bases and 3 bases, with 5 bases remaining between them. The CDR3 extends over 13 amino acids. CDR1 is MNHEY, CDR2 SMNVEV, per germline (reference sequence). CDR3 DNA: TGTGCCAGCAGTTTAGTAAACAATCAGCCCCAGCATTTT. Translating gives CASSLVNNQPQHF.

CDR3 loop: CSVTRGLAGNKETQYF. The CDR3, as DNA: TGCAGCGTGACTCGCGGACTAGCGGGGAACAAAGAGACCCAGTACTTC. The chain recombines TRBV29-1 with TRBJ2-5, with 12 positions matching TRBD2. V was clipped by 6 bases and J by 3 bases; unmatched bases: 11. The CDR3 length is 16 residues. From germline, CDR1 is SQVTM and CDR2 ANQGSEA.

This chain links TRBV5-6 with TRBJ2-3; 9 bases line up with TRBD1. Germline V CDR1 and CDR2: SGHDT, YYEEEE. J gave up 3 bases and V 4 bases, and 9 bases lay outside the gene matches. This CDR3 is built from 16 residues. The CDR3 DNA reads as TGTGCCAGCAGCGGGGGGACAGGGATGATGACAGATACGCAGTATTTT. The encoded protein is CASSGGTGMMTDTQYF.

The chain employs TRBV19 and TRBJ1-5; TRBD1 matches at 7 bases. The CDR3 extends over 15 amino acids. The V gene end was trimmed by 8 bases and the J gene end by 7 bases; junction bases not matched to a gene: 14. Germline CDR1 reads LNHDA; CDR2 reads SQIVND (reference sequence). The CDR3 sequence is CASVAGDRVGQPQHF. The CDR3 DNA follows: TGTGCCAGTGTCGCCGGTGACAGGGTCGGACAGCCCCAGCATTTT.

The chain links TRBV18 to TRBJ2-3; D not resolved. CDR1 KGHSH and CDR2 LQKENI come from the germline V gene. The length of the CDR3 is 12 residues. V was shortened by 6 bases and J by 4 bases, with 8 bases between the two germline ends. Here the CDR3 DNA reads TGTGCCAGCTCCCTCAGCGCAGATACGCAGTATTTT. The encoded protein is CASSLSADTQYF.

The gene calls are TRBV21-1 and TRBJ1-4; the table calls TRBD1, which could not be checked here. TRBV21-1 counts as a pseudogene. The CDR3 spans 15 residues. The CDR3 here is CASSAQGGLQEKLFF. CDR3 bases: TGTGCCAGCAGCGCCCAAGGGGGTTTACAGGAAAAACTGTTTTTT.